This T cell receptor beta chain originates from a study of T cell responses to AZD1222 COVID-19 vaccine. This clone was picked up one time. What it binds is unknown. Study-level results: There were vaccine-associated CD4 TCRs across spike, dominant at 160-218 and 743-854.

Germline V gives CDR1 MGHRA, CDR2 YSYEKL. The length of the CDR3 is 17 residues. The V gene lost 4 bases and the J gene lost 2 bases, with 18 bases spanning the gap. Profiling relied on immunoSEQ multiplex PCR, and the TCRdb table lists in-frame clones only, not all of them. The table lists 120,000 or so clones, 80% to 90% of them singletons. The clonotype comes from an adult in good health. The chain joins TRBV4-1 to TRBJ1-5, with D tentatively TRBD1 (6 bases). Sample: peripheral blood, taken on day 0 of AZD1222 vaccination. The CDR3 bases are TGCGCCAGCAGCCCCTCTCTAGGCAGGGGACGCAATCAGCCCCAGCATTTT. Its protein is CASSPSLGRGRNQPQHF.